A selection of T cell receptor beta chains follows, all from one sample in a study of metastatic and nonmetastatic thyroid tumors. TCRdb re-clonotyped the PCR reads via MiXCR. The table shows under 25,000 clones, with roughly 22% occurring only once. The specimen sequenced was adjacent normal tissue. These receptors were obtained from a female donor with papillary thyroid cancer or a benign thyroid nodule (not recorded which). Some clones in this sample may be carry-over from other donors' samples. CDR3s include the opening cysteine and the closing phenylalanine or tryptophan. Fields, in order: clone size, J gene, D gene, V gene, CDR3 protein, CDR3 DNA. A D gene is named only where the DNA matches it firmly. Rows may omit the clone size; those that give it use once, few, many or a size class.

medium-sized TRBJ1-2 . TRBV15 CATSSGGNYGYTF TGTGCCACCAGCAGCGGGGGTAACTATGGCTACACCTTC
many TRBJ2-5 . TRBV18 CASSPQRGNQETQYF TGTGCCAGCTCACCTCAAAGGGGTAACCAAGAGACCCAGTACTTC
few TRBJ1-2 . TRBV6-4 CASSDSGNLSSGYTF TGTGCCAGCAGTGACTCCGGCAATCTTAGCTCTGGCTACACCTTC
. TRBJ2-2 TRBD1 TRBV7-8 CASSLRQGENTGELFF TGTGCCAGCAGCTTGAGACAGGGGGAGAACACCGGGGAGCTGTTTTTT
few TRBJ2-7 . TRBV6-1 CASSFRGGTTYEQYF TGTGCCAGCAGTTTCCGCGGCGGGACAACCTACGAGCAGTACTTC
few TRBJ2-7 . TRBV6-1 CASSPDRFPSYEQYF TGTGCCAGCAGTCCCGACAGATTTCCCTCCTACGAGCAGTACTTC
medium-sized TRBJ2-7 TRBD1 TRBV7-8 CASSRNRPGQAPSYEQYF TGTGCCAGCAGCCGAAACCGGCCAGGACAGGCACCCTCCTACGAGCAGTACTTC
. TRBJ2-7 . TRBV11-2 CASRRYGRSRVYEQYF TGTGCCAGCAGAAGATATGGGCGATCTAGGGTCTACGAGCAGTACTTC
many TRBJ1-3 . TRBV25-1 CASSESNILGSGNTIYF TGTGCCAGCAGTGAATCAAACATCTTGGGCTCTGGAAACACCATATATTTT
. TRBJ2-1 . TRBV27 CASSSADAHNEQFF TGTGCCAGCAGTTCAGCGGACGCTCACAATGAGCAGTTCTTC
few TRBJ2-1 TRBD2 TRBV2 CASSEGQLAGGPEQFF TGTGCCAGCAGTGAAGGACAGCTAGCGGGAGGGCCGGAGCAGTTCTTC
few TRBJ2-7 TRBD1 TRBV19 CASSIGTGRYEQYF TGTGCCAGTAGTATTGGGACAGGGAGATACGAGCAGTACTTC
. TRBJ1-2 TRBD1 TRBV7-6 CASSPGTESNYGYTF TGTGCCAGCAGCCCAGGGACAGAGTCTAACTATGGCTACACCTTC
few TRBJ1-5 . TRBV10-3 CAISETYGRPQHF TGTGCCATCAGTGAGACATACGGGCGGCCCCAGCATTTT
few TRBJ2-2 TRBD2 TRBV5-1 CATTAGGNTGELFF TGCGCCACAACCGCGGGGGGGAACACCGGGGAGCTGTTTTTT
few TRBJ2-5 . TRBV7-8 CASSTQPGHPKETQYF TGTGCCAGCAGCACACAACCGGGACACCCAAAAGAGACCCAGTACTTC
. TRBJ2-3 . TRBV7-6 CASSFGSTDTQYF TGTGCCAGCAGCTTCGGATCTACAGATACGCAGTATTTT
few TRBJ1-1 TRBD1 TRBV20-1 CSASRTGTGGFNTEAFF TGCAGTGCTAGTCGCACCGGGACAGGGGGATTTAACACTGAAGCTTTCTTT
few TRBJ2-7 . TRBV12-5 CASREPGSYSYEQYF TGTGCTAGTAGGGAGCCGGGAAGCTACTCCTACGAGCAGTACTTC
. TRBJ2-1 . TRBV12-3/TRBV12-4 CASSLGLRNEQFF TGTGCCAGCAGTTTAGGACTTCGGAATGAGCAGTTCTTC
few TRBJ1-4 TRBD1 TRBV30 CAWSEQGGDDEKLFF TGTGCCTGGAGTGAACAGGGGGGTGACGATGAAAAACTGTTTTTT
. TRBJ1-5 TRBD1 TRBV6-1 CASSAYRGESNQPQHF TGTGCCAGCAGTGCCTACAGGGGGGAGAGCAATCAGCCCCAGCATTTT
many TRBJ1-2 . TRBV4-2 CASSQEEVAGYTF TGTGCCAGCAGCCAAGAAGAGGTTGCTGGCTACACCTTC
. TRBJ2-3 . TRBV12-1 CASSFGVGLAGWTDTQYF TGTGCCAGCAGCTTCGGGGTGGGACTAGCTGGATGGACAGATACGCAGTATTTT
few TRBJ1-2 . TRBV6-2/TRBV6-3 CASSYSKEVMRGYTF TGTGCCAGCAGTTACTCGAAGGAGGTAATGCGTGGCTACACCTTC
. TRBJ2-7 TRBD2 TRBV20-1 CSARDGARGRDEQYF TGCAGTGCTAGAGATGGGGCGCGTGGGAGGGACGAGCAGTACTTC
. TRBJ2-2 . TRBV27 CASSSRTRNGELFF TGTGCCAGCAGTTCCCGAACTAGGAACGGGGAGCTGTTTTTT
. TRBJ1-1 TRBD1 TRBV7-8 CATNGQADLEAFF TGTGCCACCAACGGACAGGCGGATCTTGAGGCTTTCTTT
. TRBJ2-3 TRBD2 TRBV12-3/TRBV12-4 CASSPQPSGSTDTQYF TGTGCCAGCAGTCCTCAGCCTAGCGGGAGCACAGATACGCAGTATTTT
. TRBJ1-6 . TRBV27 CAGSPLVGNSPLHF TGTGCCGGCTCCCCTCTTGTAGGAAATTCACCCCTACACTTT
medium-sized TRBJ2-5 TRBD1 TRBV6-1 CASSHGTGGQETQYF TGTGCCAGCAGTCACGGGACAGGGGGCCAAGAGACCCAGTACTTC
. TRBJ2-3 . TRBV11-3 CASSPRPWRGDTQYF TGTGCCAGCAGCCCCAGACCATGGAGGGGGGATACGCAGTATTTT
medium-sized TRBJ2-7 . TRBV30 CAWSVGGPPYEQYF TGTGCCTGGAGTGTAGGGGGTCCCCCCTACGAGCAGTACTTC
. TRBJ1-6 TRBD1 TRBV6-9 CASGQGVTPSLGSPLHF TGTGCCAGCGGACAGGGGGTAACCCCCAGCTTGGGTTCACCCCTCCACTTT
. TRBJ2-7 . TRBV12-3/TRBV12-4 CASSLGDTYEQYF TGTGCCAGCAGTCTAGGAGATACCTACGAGCAGTACTTC
many TRBJ2-5 . TRBV7-9 CASRPSSGRIQYF TGTGCCAGCAGGCCGTCTTCTGGGAGAATCCAGTACTTC
few TRBJ2-7 TRBD2 TRBV7-9 CASRPTSGRFYEQYF TGTGCCAGCAGGCCGACGAGCGGGAGGTTCTACGAGCAGTACTTC
few TRBJ2-7 . TRBV6-9 CASSYWGFSYEQYF TGTGCCAGCAGTTATTGGGGTTTCTCCTACGAGCAGTACTTC
few TRBJ2-1 TRBD1 TRBV2 CASREGQGYNEQFF TGTGCCAGCAGGGAAGGACAGGGGTACAATGAGCAGTTCTTC
few TRBJ2-5 . TRBV28 CASSNRDGGETQYF TGTGCCAGCAGTAACAGGGACGGGGGAGAGACCCAGTACTTC
many TRBJ1-6 . TRBV4-1 CASSQGNSPLHF TGCGCCAGCAGCCAGGGTAATTCACCCCTCCACTTT
medium-sized TRBJ2-7 . TRBV28 CASSLCVTKVQGSYEQYF TGTGCCAGCAGTTTATGCGTAACCAAAGTTCAGGGCTCCTACGAGCAGTACTTC
few TRBJ1-1 . TRBV19 CASTRGSSEAFF TGTGCCAGTACTCGGGGATCGTCTGAAGCTTTCTTT
. TRBJ1-1 . TRBV20-1 CSASLQNTEAFF TGCAGTGCTAGTTTGCAAAACACTGAAGCTTTCTTT
. TRBJ1-5 . TRBV3-1 CASSQAGRDQPQHF TGTGCCAGCAGCCAAGCAGGGCGGGATCAGCCCCAGCATTTT
. TRBJ1-1 . TRBV11-2 CASSLNPWWSTEAFF TGTGCCAGCAGCCTCAACCCGTGGTGGAGCACTGAAGCTTTCTTT
. TRBJ2-3 TRBD2 TRBV19 CASSRRLAGGNTDTQYF TGTGCCAGTAGTAGACGACTAGCGGGGGGGAACACAGATACGCAGTATTTT
. TRBJ1-5 TRBD1 TRBV12-3/TRBV12-4 CASSRTGLLNQPQHF TGTGCCAGCAGCCGGACAGGGTTGCTGAATCAGCCCCAGCATTTT
few TRBJ2-3 . TRBV24-1 CATSDFGFEDTQYF TGTGCCACCAGTGATTTTGGCTTTGAAGATACGCAGTATTTT
. TRBJ1-5 . TRBV6-2/TRBV6-3 CASHDPLNQPQHF TGTGCCAGCCACGATCCTCTCAATCAGCCCCAGCATTTT
few TRBJ2-2 TRBD1 TRBV28 CASSLARGPVPGELFF TGTGCCAGCAGCTTAGCGAGGGGGCCGGTTCCTGGGGAGCTGTTTTTT
few TRBJ1-4 TRBD1 TRBV28 CASSFEQGSNEKLFF TGTGCCAGCAGTTTTGAACAGGGGTCTAATGAAAAACTGTTTTTT
medium-sized TRBJ2-7 TRBD2 TRBV7-2 CASSSQLAGDYEQYF TGTGCCAGCAGCTCTCAACTAGCGGGGGACTACGAGCAGTACTTC
few TRBJ1-2 . TRBV5-5 CASSLGALSNYGYTF TGTGCCAGCAGCTTGGGGGCCTTGTCTAACTATGGCTACACCTTC